This paragraph reports one TCR beta chain. The data stem from a study of blood T cell repertoires in COVID-19. At the level of the study: The United States, Italy and Spain supplied acute and convalescent COVID-19 samples. In each case, the material was cDNA or gDNA derived from T cells, B-cell-depleted T cells, or PBMCs.

Generated by immunoSEQ multiplex PCR, the TCRdb table keeps only in-frame clones and is missing some. Here the sample spans some 70,000 clones, nearly 90% being singletons. Sequenced input: peripheral blood. This TCR was sampled from a man aged 45-65 years with acute or convalescent COVID-19.

The CDR3 reads CASSILSGTGEETQYF. CDR3 coding DNA: TGTGCCAGTAGTATTCTCTCTGGGACAGGGGAAGAGACCCAGTACTTC. V and J are TRBV19 and TRBJ2-5, with 10 bases that match TRBD1. This CDR3 region has 16 residues. In germline, CDR1 is LNHDA, CDR2 SQIVND (reference sequence). Trimming removed 3 bases from V and 3 bases from J; junction bases left unmatched: 7.